This T cell receptor beta chain came from a study of T cells in Graves' hyperthyroidism and ophthalmopathy. Points from the study as a whole: Ophthalmopathy and stable hyperthyroidism were told apart by a 13 V-J model.

Germline lookup yields CDR1 SGHTA and CDR2 FQGNSA. There are 14 residues in the CDR3. V was clipped by 3 bases and J by 9 bases, with 17 bases between them. Worth noting for this clonotype: Its cognate antigen is unknown.

The source material, RNA transcripts, was used to amplify TCR beta CDR3 regions. With the HTBI primer set, the TCR CDR3 went through a first round of RT-PCR. TCRdb independently ran MiXCR on the multiplex PCR reads; one entry per CDR3 protein. Of approximately 510,000 distinct CDR3 sequences listed, 46% are singletons. This TCR derives from an adult woman with Graves' disease, either hyperthyroidism or ophthalmopathy (not recorded which). The V gene is TRBV7-2, the J gene TRBJ2-5, with D perhaps TRBD2 (6 bases). Sequencing was performed on peripheral blood or thyroid tissue (not recorded which). CDR3 region: CASSFGGSNQPQYF. CDR3 in DNA: TGTGCCAGCAGCTTCGGGGGTAGCAATCAGCCCCAGTACTTC.